This T cell receptor beta chain was observed in a study of T cells after yellow fever vaccination. TCRdb passed the 5' RACE reads through MiXCR, listing each CDR3 protein once. The data show some 350,000 distinct CDR3 sequences, roughly 3.9% seen once. Study conclusions and caveats: There was a possibility that FACS-sorted repertoires contained abundant clonotypes contaminating from the bulk population. Shared CD4/CD8 clonotypes were a small share, likely from convergent recombination. Peaking faster, on day 5 versus 15, the secondary response was nonetheless weaker. The study re-detected most primary-vaccination clones after the booster (about 96% CD4, roughly 85% CD8).

This clonotype was detected a few times. Its antigen is not identified. The receptor was isolated from a man aged 18 to 35 who received the YFV17D yellow fever vaccine. The source was PBMCs, collected 5 days after the yellow fever booster vaccination.

CDR3 sequence reads: CASSLVDTIYF. For the CDR3, the DNA is TGTGCCAGCAGCTTAGTTGACACCATATATTTT. The chain combines TRBV7-9 with TRBJ1-3, with D uncertain. The CDR3 covers 11 residues. V was clipped by 1 base and J by 8 bases, with 3 bases between them. Germline values: CDR1 SEHNR, CDR2 FQNEAQ (reference sequence).